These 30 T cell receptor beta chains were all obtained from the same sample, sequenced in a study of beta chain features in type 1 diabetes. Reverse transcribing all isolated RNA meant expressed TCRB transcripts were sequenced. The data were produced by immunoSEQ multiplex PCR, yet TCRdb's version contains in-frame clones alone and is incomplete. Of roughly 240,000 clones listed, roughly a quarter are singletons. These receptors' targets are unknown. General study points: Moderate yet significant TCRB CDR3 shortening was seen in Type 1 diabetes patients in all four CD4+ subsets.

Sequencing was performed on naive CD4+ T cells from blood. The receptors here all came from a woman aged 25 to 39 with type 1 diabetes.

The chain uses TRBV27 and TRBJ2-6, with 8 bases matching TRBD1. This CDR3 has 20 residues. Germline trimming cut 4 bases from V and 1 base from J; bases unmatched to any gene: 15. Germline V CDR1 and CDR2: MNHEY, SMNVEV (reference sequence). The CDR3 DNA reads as TGTGCCAGCAGTTCCCAGGGGGCGGTTTCGGAGATATCTGGGGCCAACGTCCTGACTTTC. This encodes CASSSQGAVSEISGANVLTF.

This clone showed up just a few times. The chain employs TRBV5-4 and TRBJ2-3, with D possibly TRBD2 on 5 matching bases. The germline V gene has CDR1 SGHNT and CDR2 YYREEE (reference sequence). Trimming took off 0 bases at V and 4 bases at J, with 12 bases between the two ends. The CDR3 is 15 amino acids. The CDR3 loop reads CASSLALDFSDTQYF. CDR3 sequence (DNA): TGTGCCAGCAGCTTGGCCCTGGACTTTTCAGATACGCAGTATTTT.

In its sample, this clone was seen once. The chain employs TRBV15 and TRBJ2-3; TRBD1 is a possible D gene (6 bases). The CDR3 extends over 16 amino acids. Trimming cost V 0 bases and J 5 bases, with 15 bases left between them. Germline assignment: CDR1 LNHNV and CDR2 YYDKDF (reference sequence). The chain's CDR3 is CATSRDPPGERDTQYF. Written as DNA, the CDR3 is TGTGCCACCAGCAGAGATCCCCCAGGGGAGAGAGATACGCAGTATTTT.

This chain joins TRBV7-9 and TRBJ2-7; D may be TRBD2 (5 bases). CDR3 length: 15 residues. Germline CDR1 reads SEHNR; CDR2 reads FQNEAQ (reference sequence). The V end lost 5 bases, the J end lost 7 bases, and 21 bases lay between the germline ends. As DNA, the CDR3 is TGTGCCAGCAGCCCTCCGGTTGGTAGGACTGATGAGCAGTACTTC. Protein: CASSPPVGRTDEQYF.

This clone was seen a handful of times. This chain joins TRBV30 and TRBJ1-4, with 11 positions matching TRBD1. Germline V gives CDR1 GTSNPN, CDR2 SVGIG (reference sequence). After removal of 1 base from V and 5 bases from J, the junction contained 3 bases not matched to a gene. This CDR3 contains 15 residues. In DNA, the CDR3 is TGTGCCTGGAGTGCGGGGACAGGGGGGAATGAAAAACTGTTTTTT. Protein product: CAWSAGTGGNEKLFF.

CDR3 sequence reads: CSVGQEVAFF. DNA for the CDR3: TGCAGCGTTGGACAGGAAGTAGCTTTCTTT. This chain joins TRBV29-1 and TRBJ1-1; the D gene is possibly TRBD1 (6 bases). V shed 4 bases and J shed 10 bases, with 10 bases lying between them. Germline V lookup: CDR1 SQVTM, CDR2 ANQGSEA. CDR3 length equals 10 residues.

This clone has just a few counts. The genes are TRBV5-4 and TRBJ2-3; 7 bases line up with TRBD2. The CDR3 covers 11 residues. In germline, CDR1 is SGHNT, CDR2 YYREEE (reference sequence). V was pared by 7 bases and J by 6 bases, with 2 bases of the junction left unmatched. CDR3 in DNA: TGTGCCAGCCGGCGGGGGGATACGCAGTATTTT. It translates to CASRRGDTQYF.

CDR3 sequence: CASSFTGTKSEQFF. CDR3 nucleotide sequence: TGTGCCAGCTCATTCACCGGGACAAAGAGTGAGCAGTTCTTC. The V and J genes are TRBV18 and TRBJ2-1; D perhaps matches TRBD1 (6 bases). Between the trimmed V and J ends, which lost 5 bases and 9 bases, there was a span of 17 bases. The CDR3 runs 14 residues. Germline V gene lookup returns CDR1 KGHSH and CDR2 LQKENI.

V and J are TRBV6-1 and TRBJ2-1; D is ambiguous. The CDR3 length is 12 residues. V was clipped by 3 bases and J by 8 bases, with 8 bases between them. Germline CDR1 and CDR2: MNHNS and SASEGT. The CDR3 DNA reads TGTGCCAGCAGTGAGTCTCGGGATGAGCAGTTCTTC. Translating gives CASSESRDEQFF.

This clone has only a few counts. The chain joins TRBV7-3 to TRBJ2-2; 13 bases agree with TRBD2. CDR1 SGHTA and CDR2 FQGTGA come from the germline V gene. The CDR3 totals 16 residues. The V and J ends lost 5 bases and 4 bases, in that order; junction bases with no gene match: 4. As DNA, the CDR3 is TGTGCCAGCAGCCGAGGGACTAGCGGGACCACCGGGGAGCTGTTTTTT. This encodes CASSRGTSGTTGELFF.

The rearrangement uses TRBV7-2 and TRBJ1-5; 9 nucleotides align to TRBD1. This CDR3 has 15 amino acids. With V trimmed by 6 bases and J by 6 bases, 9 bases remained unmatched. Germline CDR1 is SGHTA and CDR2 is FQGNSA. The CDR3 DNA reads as TGTGCCAGCAGACAGGGGGCGCTTGTCGGTCAGCCCCAGCATTTT. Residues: CASRQGALVGQPQHF.

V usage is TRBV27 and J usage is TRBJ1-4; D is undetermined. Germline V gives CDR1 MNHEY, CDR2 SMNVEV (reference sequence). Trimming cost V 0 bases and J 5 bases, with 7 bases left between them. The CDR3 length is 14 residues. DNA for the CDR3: TGTGCCAGCAGTTTATCTCTACGGAATGAAAAACTGTTTTTT. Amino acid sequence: CASSLSLRNEKLFF. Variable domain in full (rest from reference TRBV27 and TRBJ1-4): EAQVTQNPRYLITVTGKKLTVTCSQNMNHEYMSWYRQDPGLGLRQIYYSMNVEVTDKGDVPEGYKVSRKEKRNFPLILESPSPNQTSLYFCASSLSLRNEKLFFGSGTQLSVL.

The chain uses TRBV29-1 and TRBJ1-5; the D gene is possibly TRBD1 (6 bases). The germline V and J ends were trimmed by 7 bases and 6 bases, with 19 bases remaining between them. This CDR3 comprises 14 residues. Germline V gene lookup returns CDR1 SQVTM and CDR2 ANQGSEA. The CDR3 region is CSAQVGGAGQPQHF. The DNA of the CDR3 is TGCAGCGCCCAGGTTGGGGGCGCGGGTCAGCCCCAGCATTTT. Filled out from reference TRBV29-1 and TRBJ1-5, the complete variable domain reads SAVISQKPSRDICQRGTSLTIQCQVDSQVTMMFWYRQQPGQSLTLIATANQGSEATYESGFVIDKFPISRPNLTFSTLTVSNMSPEDSSIYLCSAQVGGAGQPQHFGDGTRLSIL.

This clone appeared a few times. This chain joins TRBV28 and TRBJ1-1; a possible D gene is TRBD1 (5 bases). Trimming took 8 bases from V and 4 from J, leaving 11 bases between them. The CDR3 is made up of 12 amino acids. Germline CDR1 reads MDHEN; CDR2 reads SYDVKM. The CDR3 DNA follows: TGTGCCAGCCGTCAGGGCGGCACTGAAGCTTTCTTT. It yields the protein CASRQGGTEAFF.

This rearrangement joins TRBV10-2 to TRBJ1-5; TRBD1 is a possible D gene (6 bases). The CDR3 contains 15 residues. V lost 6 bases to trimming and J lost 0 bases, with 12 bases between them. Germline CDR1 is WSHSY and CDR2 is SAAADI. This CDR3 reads CASRRGWDSNQPQHF. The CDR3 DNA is TGCGCCAGCAGAAGGGGGTGGGATAGCAATCAGCCCCAGCATTTT.

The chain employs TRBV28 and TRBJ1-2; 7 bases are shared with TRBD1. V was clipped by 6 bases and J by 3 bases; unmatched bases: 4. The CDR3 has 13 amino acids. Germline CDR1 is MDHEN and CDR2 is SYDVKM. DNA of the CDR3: TGTGCCAGCAGGGGCGGGACAGACTATGGCTACACCTTC. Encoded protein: CASRGGTDYGYTF.

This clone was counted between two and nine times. In nucleotides, the CDR3 is TGTGCCAGCAGTTTGTCCGTTGAAGCTTTCTTT. It yields the protein CASSLSVEAFF. V gene TRBV28 combines with J gene TRBJ1-1; D gene unclear. The ends were cut back, 3 bases at V and 7 bases at J, with 6 bases in the middle. The germline V gene has CDR1 MDHEN and CDR2 SYDVKM. This CDR3 contains 11 residues.

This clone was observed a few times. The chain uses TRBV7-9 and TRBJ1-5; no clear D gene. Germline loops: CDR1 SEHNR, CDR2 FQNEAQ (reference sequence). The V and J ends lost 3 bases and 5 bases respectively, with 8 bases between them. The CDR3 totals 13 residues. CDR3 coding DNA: TGTGCCAGCAGCTTCGATAACTATCAGCCCCAGCATTTT. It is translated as CASSFDNYQPQHF.

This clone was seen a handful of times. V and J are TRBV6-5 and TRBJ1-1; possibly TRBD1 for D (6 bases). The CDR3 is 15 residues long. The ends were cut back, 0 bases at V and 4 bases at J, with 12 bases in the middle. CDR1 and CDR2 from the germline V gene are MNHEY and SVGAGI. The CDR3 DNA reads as TGTGCCAGCAGTTACTCGAGACAGGCGGGCACTGAAGCTTTCTTT. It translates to CASSYSRQAGTEAFF.

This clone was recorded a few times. CDR3 DNA: TGCGCCAGCAGCTTGGCCAGGGTCGGCGAGCAGTACTTC. Protein product: CASSLARVGEQYF. The V call is TRBV5-1, the J call TRBJ2-7, with a possible D match to TRBD1 (5 bases). V lost 0 bases and J 6 bases, leaving 10 bases between the germline ends. Germline CDR1 SGHRS, CDR2 YFSETQ. CDR3 length: 13 amino acids. The full variable domain, completed using reference TRBV5-1 and TRBJ2-7, is KAGVTQTPRYLIKTRGQQVTLSCSPISGHRSVSWYQQTPGQGLQFLFEYFSETQRNKGNFPGRFSGRQFSNSRSEMNVSTLELGDSALYLCASSLARVGEQYFGPGTRLTVT.

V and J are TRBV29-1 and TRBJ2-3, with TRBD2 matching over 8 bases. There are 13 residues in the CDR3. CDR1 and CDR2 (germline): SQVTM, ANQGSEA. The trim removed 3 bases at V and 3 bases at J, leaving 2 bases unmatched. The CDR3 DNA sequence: TGCAGCGTTGACGGGAGGGCTACAGATACGCAGTATTTT. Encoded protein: CSVDGRATDTQYF.

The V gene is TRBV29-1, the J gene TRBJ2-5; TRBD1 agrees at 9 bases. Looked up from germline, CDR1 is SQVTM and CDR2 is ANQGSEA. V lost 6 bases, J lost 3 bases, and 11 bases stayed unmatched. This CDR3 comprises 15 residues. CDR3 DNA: TGCAGCGTCGTCCCGGGACAGGGAGGTAAAGAGACCCAGTACTTC. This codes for CSVVPGQGGKETQYF. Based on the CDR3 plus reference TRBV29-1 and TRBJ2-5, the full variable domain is SAVISQKPSRDICQRGTSLTIQCQVDSQVTMMFWYRQQPGQSLTLIATANQGSEATYESGFVIDKFPISRPNLTFSTLTVSNMSPEDSSIYLCSVVPGQGGKETQYFGPGTRLLVL.

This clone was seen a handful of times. The CDR3 region has the DNA TGCAGTGCTAGTCAGTTCGCGCAGTATTTT. Protein: CSASQFAQYF. The gene calls are TRBV20-1 and TRBJ2-3, with D unresolved. The V gene's germline CDR1 is DFQATT and CDR2 SNEGSKA (reference sequence). V lost 3 bases to trimming and J lost 10 bases, with 8 bases between them. The CDR3 has 10 amino acids.

The DNA for the CDR3 is TGTGCCTGGAGCTGGACAGTTTATGGCTACACCTTC. Translation: CAWSWTVYGYTF. The gene calls are TRBV30 and TRBJ1-2; tentative D call: TRBD1 (6 bases). Germline CDR1 GTSNPN, CDR2 SVGIG (reference sequence). The V end was cut by 3 bases, the J end by 5 bases, with 10 bases between. The CDR3 is made up of 12 amino acids.

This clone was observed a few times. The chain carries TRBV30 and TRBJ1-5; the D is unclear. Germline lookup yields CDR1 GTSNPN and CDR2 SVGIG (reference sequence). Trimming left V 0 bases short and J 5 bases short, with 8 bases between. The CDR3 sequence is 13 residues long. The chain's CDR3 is CAWSVSLYQPQHF. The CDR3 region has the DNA TGTGCCTGGAGTGTAAGCCTGTATCAGCCCCAGCATTTT. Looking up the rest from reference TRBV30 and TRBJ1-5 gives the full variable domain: SQTIHQWPATLVQPVGSPLSLECTVEGTSNPNLYWYRQAAGRGLQLLFYSVGIGQISSEVPQNLSASRPQDRQFILSSKKLLLSDSGFYLCAWSVSLYQPQHFGDGTRLSIL.

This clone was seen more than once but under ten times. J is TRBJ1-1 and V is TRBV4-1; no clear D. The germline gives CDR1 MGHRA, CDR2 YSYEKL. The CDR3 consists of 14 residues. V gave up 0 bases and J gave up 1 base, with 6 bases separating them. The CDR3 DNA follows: TGCGCCAGCAGCCAAGACAGTCAGAACACTGAAGCTTTCTTT. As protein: CASSQDSQNTEAFF.

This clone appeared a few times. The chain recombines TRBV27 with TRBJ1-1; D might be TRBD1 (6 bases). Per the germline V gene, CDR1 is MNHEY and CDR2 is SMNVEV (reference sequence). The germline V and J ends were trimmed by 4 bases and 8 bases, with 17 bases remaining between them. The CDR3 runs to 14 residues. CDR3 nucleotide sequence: TGTGCCAGCAGTTCATACAGGGTTGGAACCGAAGCTTTCTTT. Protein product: CASSSYRVGTEAFF.

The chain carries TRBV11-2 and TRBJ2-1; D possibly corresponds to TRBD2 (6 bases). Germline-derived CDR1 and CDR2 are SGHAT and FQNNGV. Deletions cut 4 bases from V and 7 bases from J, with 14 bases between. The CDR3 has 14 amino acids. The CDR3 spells CASSSLTRGNEQFF. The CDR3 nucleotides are TGTGCCAGCAGCTCGCTGACTAGGGGTAATGAGCAGTTCTTC.

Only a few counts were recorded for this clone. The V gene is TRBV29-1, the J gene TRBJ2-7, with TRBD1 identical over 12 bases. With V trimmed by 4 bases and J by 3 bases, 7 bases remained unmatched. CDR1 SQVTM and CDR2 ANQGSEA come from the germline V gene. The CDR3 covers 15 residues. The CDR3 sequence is CSVVKGQGAIYEQYF. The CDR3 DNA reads TGCAGCGTTGTCAAGGGACAGGGGGCTATCTACGAGCAGTACTTC.

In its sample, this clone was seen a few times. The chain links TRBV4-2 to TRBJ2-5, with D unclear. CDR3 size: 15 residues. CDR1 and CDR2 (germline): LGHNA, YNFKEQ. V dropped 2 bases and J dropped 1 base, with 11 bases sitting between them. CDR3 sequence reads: CASSQNAPGQETQYF. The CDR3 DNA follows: TGTGCCAGCAGCCAAAATGCTCCGGGCCAAGAGACCCAGTACTTC.